This T cell receptor beta chain was obtained from a study of blood T cells in healthy people across ages (dated by TCRdb to the mid-2010s). Describing the broader study: In model experiments, template switching captured about one uniquely barcoded TCR beta cDNA molecule for every two T cells. To track age-related changes in TCR beta repertoire diversity, the study relied on deep sequencing normalized with unique cDNA molecular identifiers. Four age groups were formed from the donors: young (average approximately 15 years), middle-aged (approximately 40), aged (62) and long-lived (82). For two donors (one aged 18 to 30 and one aged 80 or older), the study analyzed two additional independent replicas of 1 million unique cDNA reads from the same blood draw.

This clonotype has only a few counts. There is no known antigen for this receptor. No base quality information exists; no much larger clone differs at one position. Systemically healthy Caucasian individuals from Russia, some 38 in total and aged about 6 to 95 years, were included as donors. Each donor gave ten milliliters of peripheral blood, collected into EDTA-treated Vacutainer tubes. Ficoll-Paque density-gradient centrifugation was used to isolate PBMCs, with at least 6.5 million obtained per sample. Trizol reagent was used to extract total RNA from PBMCs, with at least 6 micrograms per sample. For every donor, an aliquot of PBMCs went through flow cytometry to measure the percentages of naive CD45RAhigh/CD27high T cells. The paper as a whole reports these results and caveats: Observed TCR beta diversity per million T cells fell roughly linearly with age, and a significant reduction was already apparent by age roughly 40. Total diversity estimates from one million sequenced T cells were considered lower bounds and underestimates. Because the CMV infection status of the donors was unknown, age-related changes in expanded clonotypes may potentially have been confounded. Conclusive comparison of naive and antigen-experienced compartments was prevented by the profiling of bulk unsorted PBMCs. Observed TCR beta diversity correlated strongly with the percentage of naive T cells measured by flow cytometry. The long-lived group showed more naive CD4+ T cells, fewer expanded clones and increased TCR diversity than the aged group, suggesting age selection.

Relative to germline, V is missing 4 bases and J is missing 4 bases, with 7 bases of the junction outside any gene match. The CDR3 numbers 15 residues from cysteine through phenylalanine. CDR3 DNA is the only sequence kept; it has 45 bases, read in frame from the first base. As encoded in the germline V gene, CDR1 is SNHLY while CDR2 is FYNNEI. Library generation was performed with 5' RACE. Sequencer: Illumina HiSeq 2500. A second PCR of roughly 7 to 11 cycles was performed with a sample-barcoded 5' primer and a J-beta primer mix. A template-switch 5' adaptor carrying 12 random nucleotides introduced a unique molecular identifier onto each TCR beta cDNA molecule. Each sample yielded at least 2.5 million CDR3-containing paired-end reads. All of the RNA was converted into first-strand cDNA using the Mint cDNA synthesis kit, with a TRBC-specific oligonucleotide serving as the primer. All cDNA was treated with uracil-DNA glycosylase and then went through a first 18-cycle PCR with the universal primers M1SS and BC2_uni_R. The authors' pipeline ran thus. Normalization of each sample was performed by random selection of 1 million high-quality reads, each carrying a distinct molecular identifier. Reads with shared molecular identifiers were discarded instead of being binned into consensus sequences. MiTCR, run with a Q25 quality threshold and the strictest error-elimination algorithm, handled CDR3 identification, clonotype clustering and error correction. A nonparametric unseen species model using Euler transformation provided a lower-bound estimate of total TCR beta diversity. TCRdb reran the public reads through fastp at Q25 and MiXCR, keeping productive beta chains. Each entry is one CDR3 protein sequence, shown with its most common DNA and genes. The V and J calls here are based on TCRdb, not the publication. This sample is represented by roughly 700,000 distinct CDR3 sequences; 25% of them were singletons. The ten largest account for more than 7.5% of the sample.

These data are also associated with another study on T cells of mothers and their children. As that second study puts it: Donors were nine systemically healthy Caucasian individuals: three mothers and their six children. cDNA synthesis used all of the extracted RNA, with roughly 1.5 ug of RNA in each 15 ul reaction. Sample barcodes and 2-4 random nucleotides were added via the M1S primer in the second PCR. More than 8 million TCR beta CDR3 reads were obtained from each mother, and 2.5 million to 3 million reads were obtained from each child. TCR recombination output is similarly shaped by thymic selection in related and unrelated pairs, with a minor effect exerted by inherited differences. Related mother-child pairs always showed normalized repertoire overlap that was slightly higher than in unrelated mother-child pairs, though the difference was never significant. With a sensitivity of about 100 clones per million clonotypes, no persistent microchimeric T cell clones were detected. Deep NGS was used in the study to compare the TCR beta repertoires of mothers and children and to look for features that separate related mother-child pairs from unrelated individuals. The mean age was 40 +/- 4 years for the mothers and around 10 +/- 4 years for the children. After adapter ligation with NEBNext reagents, the libraries were sequenced on Illumina HiSeq 2000 with 100+100 nt paired-end reads. To avoid cross-contamination, the mother libraries and the child libraries were prepared a month apart and sequenced in separate runs. Between roughly 500,000 and 2,300,000 distinct TCR beta clonotypes were identified per donor. Naive TCR beta clonotypes were estimated from low-frequency clonotypes matched to each donor's FACS-determined naive share, without sorting.

The sequence was obtained from a boy between 5 and 17 years old in good health. Sequenced sample: blood. The sequence joins TRBV2 to TRBJ2-3; 8 nucleotides in the junction match TRBD2. The CDR3 here reads CASSVEREMADTQYF. The DNA sequence reads TGTGCCAGCAGTGTGGAGCGGGAGATGGCAGATACGCAGTATTTT.